Given below is one TCR beta chain in context. Its antigen is not known. This sample is part of a study of response to subunit inactivated influenza vaccine. Each CDR3 protein gets one entry after TCRdb re-called the RT-PCR reads with MiXCR. The sample gives under 800,000 distinct CDR3 sequences, more than 11% of which show up once; approximately 6.5% is in the top ten. From germline, CDR1 is MDHEN and CDR2 SYDVKM. This CDR3 is 13 amino acids long. Trimming stripped 6 bases from V and 9 bases from J, with 18 bases between. Study-wide results and caveats: Authors suggested each seasonal influenza vaccination recruits few new T cells.

The gene calls are TRBV28 and TRBJ2-7; weak D call: TRBD1 (5 bases). The material was PBMCs from blood, obtained 14 to 15 days before vaccination. The clonotype was recovered from a man aged 45 to 65 who received an inactivated influenza vaccine. The CDR3 DNA reads TGTGCCAGCAGCCTGGGGCTCCTCTACTGGCAGTACTTC. Translated, it gives CASSLGLLYWQYF.